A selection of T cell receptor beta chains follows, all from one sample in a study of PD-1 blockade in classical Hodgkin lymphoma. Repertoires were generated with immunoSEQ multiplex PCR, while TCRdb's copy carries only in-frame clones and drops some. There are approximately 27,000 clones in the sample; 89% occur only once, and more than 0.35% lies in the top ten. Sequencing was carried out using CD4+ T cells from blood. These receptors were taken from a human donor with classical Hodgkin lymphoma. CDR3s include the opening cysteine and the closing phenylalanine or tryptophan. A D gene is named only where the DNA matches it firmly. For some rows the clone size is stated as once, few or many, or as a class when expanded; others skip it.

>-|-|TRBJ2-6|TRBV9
CASSVRRDTKWGSGANVLTF
TGTGCCAGCAGCGTACGTAGGGACACCAAATGGGGATCTGGGGCCAACGTCCTGACTTTC
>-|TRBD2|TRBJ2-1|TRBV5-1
CASSLRTSGRGLTYNEQFF
TGCGCCAGCAGCTTGCGGACTAGCGGGCGAGGTCTAACTTACAATGAGCAGTTCTTC
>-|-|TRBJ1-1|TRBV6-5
CASSPAQMNTEAFF
TGTGCCAGCTCTCCTGCGCAAATGAACACTGAAGCTTTCTTT
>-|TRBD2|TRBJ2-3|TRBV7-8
CASSLGLASGTDTQYF
TGTGCCAGCAGCTTAGGACTAGCGTCAGGCACAGATACGCAGTATTTT
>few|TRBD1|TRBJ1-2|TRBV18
CASAGQGDGGYTF
TGTGCCAGCGCCGGACAGGGAGATGGTGGCTACACCTTC
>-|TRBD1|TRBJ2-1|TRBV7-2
CASSLGTGYIEQFF
TGTGCCAGCAGCTTAGGGACAGGATATATTGAGCAGTTCTTC
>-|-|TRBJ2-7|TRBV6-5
CASSSDLPYYEQYF
TGTGCCAGCAGTTCGGATCTCCCTTATTACGAGCAGTACTTC
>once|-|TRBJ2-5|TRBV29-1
CSVTWTAQETQYF
TGCAGCGTAACCTGGACAGCTCAAGAGACCCAGTACTTC
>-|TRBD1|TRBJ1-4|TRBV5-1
CASSSGTANEKLFF
TGCGCCAGCAGCTCGGGGACAGCTAATGAAAAACTGTTTTTT
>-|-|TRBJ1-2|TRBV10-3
CAISESGFGYTF
TGTGCCATCAGTGAGTCGGGGTTTGGCTACACCTTC
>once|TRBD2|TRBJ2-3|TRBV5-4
CASSLTSGSHTQYF
TGTGCCAGCAGCTTGACTAGCGGGAGCCATACGCAGTATTTT
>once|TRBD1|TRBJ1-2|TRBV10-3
CAISESTGQGYTF
TGTGCCATCAGTGAGTCGACAGGGCAAGGCTACACCTTC
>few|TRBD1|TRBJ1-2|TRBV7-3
CASSATGNYGYTF
TGTGCCAGCAGCGCGACAGGGAACTATGGCTACACCTTC
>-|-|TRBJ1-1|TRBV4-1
CASSRQGSRSFMNTEAFF
TGCGCCAGCAGCCGTCAAGGTAGCAGGAGCTTTATGAACACTGAAGCTTTCTTT
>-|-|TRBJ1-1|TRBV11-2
CASGGVNTEAFF
TGTGCCAGTGGCGGAGTGAACACTGAAGCTTTCTTT
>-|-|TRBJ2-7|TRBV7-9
CASGRGPLSYEQYF
TGTGCCAGCGGGCGGGGTCCCCTCTCCTACGAGCAGTACTTC
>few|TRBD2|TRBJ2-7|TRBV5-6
CASSQTSGPPGEQYF
TGTGCCAGCAGCCAGACTAGCGGCCCCCCTGGCGAGCAGTACTTC
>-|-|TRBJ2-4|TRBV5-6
CASSSYGPRLGNIQYF
TGTGCCAGCAGTTCATATGGCCCCCGGCTTGGAAACATTCAGTACTTC
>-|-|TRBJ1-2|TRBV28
CASSSGGQAFGYTF
TGTGCCAGCAGTTCCGGAGGTCAGGCTTTTGGCTACACCTTC
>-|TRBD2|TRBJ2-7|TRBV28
CASPPSGLAGAGSYEQYF
TGTGCCAGCCCCCCTTCCGGACTAGCGGGAGCAGGGTCCTACGAGCAGTACTTC
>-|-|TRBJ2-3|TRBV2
CASSGGLALGTDTQYF
TGTGCCAGCAGTGGTGGGTTAGCGCTTGGCACAGATACGCAGTATTTT
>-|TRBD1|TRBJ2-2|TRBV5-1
CASSGRTGSGELFF
TGCGCCAGCAGCGGCCGGACAGGGAGTGGGGAGCTGTTTTTT
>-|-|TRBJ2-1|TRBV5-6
CASSLVGDEQFF
TGTGCCAGCAGCCTCGTCGGGGATGAGCAGTTCTTC
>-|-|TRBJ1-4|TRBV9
CASSVGDGEKLFF
TGTGCCAGCAGTGTAGGGGACGGGGAAAAACTGTTTTTT
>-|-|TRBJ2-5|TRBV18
CASSPVSEQETQYF
TGTGCCAGCTCACCAGTGAGCGAACAAGAGACCCAGTACTTC
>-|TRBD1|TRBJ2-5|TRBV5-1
CASSLGQGPQYQETQYF
TGCGCCAGCAGCCTGGGACAGGGGCCTCAGTACCAAGAGACCCAGTACTTC
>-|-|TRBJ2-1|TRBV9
CASSVANEQFF
TGTGCCAGCAGCGTAGCAAATGAGCAGTTCTTC
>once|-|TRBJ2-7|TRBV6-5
CASSYSSQGTYEQYF
TGTGCCAGCAGTTACTCGAGTCAGGGGACCTACGAGCAGTACTTC
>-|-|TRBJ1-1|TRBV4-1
CASSQEAGYPQGGKTEAFF
TGCGCCAGCAGCCAAGAGGCGGGGTACCCACAGGGAGGGAAAACTGAAGCTTTCTTT
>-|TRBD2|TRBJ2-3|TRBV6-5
CASGLAGTDTQYF
TGTGCCAGCGGACTAGCGGGGACAGATACGCAGTATTTT